Listed here are 10 T cell receptor beta chains from one sample, sequenced in a study of PD-L1 blockade in urothelial cancer. Time point: pretreatment peripheral blood. Here immunoSEQ multiplex PCR was the method, and the copy in TCRdb shows in-frame clones only, minus some. The table has more than 45,000 clones, 82% seen once. This specimen consisted of PBMCs, obtained around atezolizumab (anti-PD-L1) treatment. The receptors derive from a middle-aged man with urothelial cancer.

This clone appeared once. The chain has TRBV11-2 and TRBJ2-1; 11 bases line up with TRBD2. Germline V gene data show CDR1 as SGHAT and CDR2 as FQNNGV. Trimming removed 1 base from V and 10 bases from J; junction bases left unmatched: 6. CDR3 length: 15 amino acids. For the CDR3, the DNA is TGTGCCAGCAGCTTAGTCCCTAGCGGGAGGAGGGAGCAGTTCTTC. It encodes CASSLVPSGRREQFF.

The rearrangement links TRBV5-1 to TRBJ2-1, with TRBD2 matching over 12 bases. The germline CDR1 and CDR2 sequences are SGHRS and YFSETQ. J lost 3 bases, V lost 4 bases, and 5 bases had no gene match. This CDR3 is 16 amino acids long. This chain's CDR3 is CASSLTSGSLYNEQFF. CDR3 DNA: TGCGCCAGCAGCCTGACTAGCGGGAGTCTCTACAATGAGCAGTTCTTC.

V gene TRBV5-4 combines with J gene TRBJ2-2, with TRBD2 matching over 12 bases. The CDR3 sequence is 17 residues long. Germline assignment: CDR1 SGHNT and CDR2 YYREEE (reference sequence). The trim removed 5 bases at V and 6 bases at J, leaving 11 bases unmatched. As DNA, the CDR3 is TGTGCCAGCAGACTCGGACAACTAGCGGGAGGTGCCGGGGAGCTGTTTTTT. Its protein product is CASRLGQLAGGAGELFF.

The CDR3 nucleotides read TGTGCCAGCAGCCAAGAGGCAAGTGCCCAGTACTTC. Encoded protein: CASSQEASAQYF. V usage is TRBV9 and J usage is TRBJ2-5; no clear D gene. This CDR3 has 12 residues. Germline V gives CDR1 SGDLS, CDR2 YYNGEE. The V end lost 4 bases, the J end lost 9 bases, and 13 bases lay between the germline ends.

V usage is TRBV5-1 and J usage is TRBJ2-1, with 8 bases identical to TRBD2. Per the germline V gene, CDR1 is SGHRS and CDR2 is YFSETQ. The CDR3 covers 16 residues. V lost 4 bases to trimming and J lost 4 bases; unmatched junction nucleotides: 10. Here the CDR3 reads CASSPGGAGVYNEQFF. In nucleotides, the CDR3 is TGCGCCAGCAGCCCTGGTGGAGCGGGAGTGTACAATGAGCAGTTCTTC. Full variable domain (missing parts from reference TRBV5-1 and TRBJ2-1): KAGVTQTPRYLIKTRGQQVTLSCSPISGHRSVSWYQQTPGQGLQFLFEYFSETQRNKGNFPGRFSGRQFSNSRSEMNVSTLELGDSALYLCASSPGGAGVYNEQFFGPGTRLTVL.

This clone has at least ten counts. The V and J genes are TRBV7-3 and TRBJ2-1; D may be TRBD1 (6 bases). The CDR3 is 13 residues long. Germline CDR1 SGHTA, CDR2 FQGTGA. Trimming left V 3 bases short and J 8 bases short, with 11 bases between. CDR3 coding DNA: TGTGCCAGCAGCTTGTCAGGGGTAGATGAGCAGTTCTTC. Translation: CASSLSGVDEQFF. Together with reference TRBV7-3 and TRBJ2-1, the CDR3 gives the full variable domain: GAGVSQTPSNKVTEKGKYVELRCDPISGHTALYWYRQSLGQGPEFLIYFQGTGAADDSGLPNDRFFAVRPEGSVSTLKIQRTERGDSAVYLCASSLSGVDEQFFGPGTRLTVL.

The chain is built from TRBV30 and TRBJ2-7, with TRBD1 matching over 8 bases. This CDR3 has 13 amino acids. The germline V gene encodes CDR1 GTSNPN and CDR2 SVGIG (reference sequence). Trimming took 4 bases from V and 3 from J; bases not matched to a gene: 5. The CDR3 DNA follows: TGTGCCTGGAAAGGCAGGGGGCACTACGAGCAGTACTTC. The encoded protein is CAWKGRGHYEQYF.

The chain employs TRBV2 and TRBJ2-7, with D tentatively TRBD1 (8 bases). The CDR3 sequence is 14 residues long. V dropped 4 bases and J dropped 4 bases, with 14 bases sitting between them. The germline V gene encodes CDR1 SNHLY and CDR2 FYNNEI. CDR3 protein: CASSGTGRGYEQYV. The CDR3 bases are TGTGCCAGCAGTGGGACAGGGAGGGGGTACGAGCAGTACGTC.

The chain couples TRBV5-1 to TRBJ1-5; the D gene is possibly TRBD1 (6 bases). Germline CDR1 is SGHRS and CDR2 is YFSETQ. V was clipped by 4 bases and J by 6 bases, with 14 bases between them. This CDR3 has 14 residues. This CDR3 reads CASSKGGGSQPQHF. The CDR3 DNA reads as TGCGCCAGCAGCAAGGGAGGGGGATCTCAGCCCCAGCATTTT.

The chain has TRBV4-1 and TRBJ1-4, with TRBD1 matching 7 bases. This CDR3 region has 16 residues. Germline assignment: CDR1 MGHRA and CDR2 YSYEKL. V trimming: 2 bases; J trimming: 3 bases; junction bases outside the gene matches: 6. Here the CDR3 DNA reads TGCGCCAGCAGCCAACCCAACAGGGGTTCTAATGAAAAACTGTTTTTT. Protein sequence: CASSQPNRGSNEKLFF.